The 13 T cell receptor beta chains reported below all come from one sample, sequenced in a study of early T cells in non-severe SARS-CoV-2 infection. TCRdb reanalysed the 5' RACE reads using MiXCR and keeps one entry per CDR3 protein. The data hold more than 20,000 distinct CDR3 sequences, with 4% to 5.5% observed a single time. Sequenced material: whole blood. All receptors derive from an adult who was a healthcare worker with PCR-confirmed SARS-CoV-2 infection or an uninfected control (not recorded which).

This clonotype was found a few times. This rearrangement joins TRBV14 to TRBJ1-3; D gene unclear. V was trimmed by 4 bases and J by 4 bases, leaving 14 bases between them. This CDR3 region has 15 residues. Germline V gives CDR1 SGHDN, CDR2 FVKESK. The CDR3 spells CASSPLDGGGNTIYF. The CDR3, as DNA: TGTGCCAGCAGCCCCTTGGACGGCGGGGGAAACACCATATATTTT.

The genes are TRBV28 and TRBJ1-6; TRBD1 matches at 9 bases. Trimming at V came to 5 bases and at J to 7 bases, leaving 6 bases not matched to a gene. CDR1 MDHEN and CDR2 SYDVKM come from the germline V gene. The CDR3 has 15 residues. The CDR3 region is CASSAGGQGNSPLHF. As DNA, the CDR3 is TGTGCCAGCAGTGCTGGGGGACAGGGAAATTCACCCCTCCACTTT.

This clonotype was picked up many times. The chain combines TRBV5-4 with TRBJ2-3; the match to TRBD2 covers 13 bases. The CDR3 spans 19 residues. The V segment lost 4 bases and the J segment 4 bases; nucleotides outside the gene matches: 15. In germline, CDR1 is SGHNT, CDR2 YYREEE (reference sequence). CDR3 in amino acids: CASSAKTSGRREMADTQYF. The CDR3 DNA reads TGTGCCAGCAGCGCGAAGACTAGCGGGAGGAGGGAAATGGCAGATACGCAGTATTTT.

This clonotype was observed at least ten times. CDR3 nucleotides: TGTGCCAGCAGCGGGGGGGCGAGTACTGAAGCTTTCTTT. Its protein product is CASSGGASTEAFF. The chain uses TRBV27 and TRBJ1-1, with a weak D call TRBD1 (6 bases). Trimming stripped 6 bases from V and 5 bases from J, with 13 bases between. Per the germline V gene, CDR1 is MNHEY and CDR2 is SMNVEV (reference sequence). The CDR3 is 13 residues long.

There are many counts of this clonotype. The genes are TRBV28 and TRBJ2-7, with 10 bases fitting TRBD2. CDR1 MDHEN and CDR2 SYDVKM come from the germline V gene. CDR3 size: 15 residues. The V segment lost 4 bases and the J segment 7 bases; nucleotides outside the gene matches: 10. The CDR3 DNA reads TGTGCCAGCAGTTACTATCAGCGGGAGGGGAGGGAGCAGTACTTC. It translates to CASSYYQREGREQYF.

In its sample, this clonotype was seen a few times. The V gene is TRBV7-8, the J gene TRBJ2-7; 9 nucleotides align to TRBD1. This CDR3 has 13 residues. Per the germline V gene, CDR1 is SGHVS and CDR2 is FQNEAQ. V lost 1 base to trimming and J lost 5 bases; unmatched junction nucleotides: 0. The CDR3, as DNA: TGTGCCAGCAGCTTAGGGACAGGGGACGAGCAGTACTTC. Its protein product is CASSLGTGDEQYF.

Regarding this clonotype: A much more abundant neighbour one base away suggests this may be a read error. The chain couples TRBV20-1 to TRBJ1-5, with D tentatively TRBD1 (5 bases). CDR1 and CDR2 from the germline V gene are DFQATT and SNEGSKA (reference sequence). The CDR3 contains 14 residues. DNA for the CDR3: TGCGGTACACTCGGGGGTCAGGAGAATCAGCCCCAGCATTTT. It translates to CGTLGGQENQPQHF.

Worth noting for this clonotype: Since a much larger clone is just one base distant, this may be a read error. This chain links TRBV5-5 with TRBJ2-1; TRBD2 is a possible D gene (5 bases). CDR1 is SGHKS, CDR2 YYEKEE, per germline (reference sequence). CDR3 size: 14 residues. The CDR3 sequence: CAGSLSSPGDEQFF. The CDR3 region has the DNA TGTGCCGGCAGCTTGTCCTCCCCCGGGGATGAGCAGTTCTTC.

This clonotype was recorded many times. The chain couples TRBV20-1 to TRBJ2-1, with 11 nucleotides matching TRBD2. CDR1 and CDR2 (germline): DFQATT, SNEGSKA (reference sequence). The ends lost 4 bases at V and 1 base at J; junction bases unmatched: 3. The CDR3 sequence is 15 residues long. CDR3 amino acids: CSANSGRASYNEQFF. CDR3 nucleotides: TGCAGTGCTAATAGCGGGAGGGCTTCCTACAATGAGCAGTTCTTC.

V gene TRBV10-3 combines with J gene TRBJ2-1; D gene uncertain. The V end was cut by 4 bases, the J end by 1 base, with 2 bases between. The CDR3 consists of 12 residues. CDR1 is ENHRY and CDR2 is SYGVKD in the germline V gene. CDR3 region: CAISGSYNEQFF. The CDR3 nucleotides read TGTGCCATCAGTGGTTCCTACAATGAGCAGTTCTTC.

This clonotype counts as medium-sized. V is TRBV14 and J is TRBJ2-1; TRBD2 is a possible D gene (5 bases). The CDR3 contains 15 residues. Trimming cost V 4 bases and J 8 bases, with 18 bases left between them. Germline CDR1 SGHDN, CDR2 FVKESK. The CDR3 is CASSPLLGASHEQFF. The CDR3 DNA follows: TGTGCCAGCAGCCCTTTACTCGGAGCTAGCCATGAGCAGTTCTTC.

This clonotype was found many times. The chain joins TRBV7-9 to TRBJ2-2; TRBD2 aligns across 10 bases. The germline V gene has CDR1 SEHNR and CDR2 FQNEAQ (reference sequence). J gave up 1 base and V 7 bases, and 3 bases lay outside the gene matches. This CDR3 is 15 amino acids long. Here the CDR3 reads CASTGTSVNTGELFF. CDR3 DNA sequence: TGTGCCAGCACCGGGACTAGCGTGAACACCGGGGAGCTGTTTTTT.

This clonotype was seen ten or more times. J is TRBJ2-5 and V is TRBV7-8; possible D gene TRBD1, 5 bases. Germline CDR1 is SGHVS and CDR2 is FQNEAQ. The CDR3 covers 14 residues. V lost 1 base and J 1 base, leaving 7 bases between the germline ends. The CDR3 is CASSLGQLQETQYF. In nucleotides, the CDR3 is TGTGCCAGCAGCTTAGGACAGCTCCAAGAGACCCAGTACTTC.